This T cell receptor (beta chain) was retrieved from a study of CD8+CD57+ T cells in acquired aplastic anemia (dated by TCRdb to 2017 to 2018). As for the study more broadly: A mean of around 3 ug of DNA, ranging from about 0.17 to 30 ug, was extracted from sorted CD4+ and CD8+ cells. CD8+CD57+ expansion was defined as a frequency above the mean frequency observed in healthy subjects. The paper as a whole reports these results and caveats: Between patients and healthy controls, no significant difference in CD8+ Simpson's diversity was found (P=0.060). Although 25 to 30 CD8+ CDR3 sequences were shared by patients and controls, these sequences appeared highly expressed in patients and within the immunodominant clones of patients.

V loses 3 bases of germline sequence and J loses 4 bases, and the interval between the two ends is 15 bases. Reading the germline V gene gives CDR1 SGHTA and CDR2 FQGNSA. The CDR3 starts with the cysteine, ends with the phenylalanine, and has 15 residues. Left in the record is the CDR3 DNA by itself, 45 bases read in frame from the first base. The patients picked for sequencing were ones in whom flow cytometry had shown an expansion of CD8+CD57+ cells. Every patient had severe acquired aplastic anemia, diagnosed using the International Study of Aplastic Anemia and Agranulocytosis and Camitta criteria. No therapy had been received by the patients at the time of blood sampling. In the study, sorted CD4+ and CD8+ blood T cells from patients with severe aplastic anemia and from healthy subjects underwent deep sequencing of TCR repertoires. In the USA, patient enrollment took place under clinicaltrials.gov protocols 00001620, 01623167, 00001397, 00071045, 00081523 and 00961064. Ficoll-Paque density gradient centrifugation was used to isolate peripheral blood mononuclear cells. Before DNA extraction, CD4+ and CD8+ T cells were sorted with FACS or magnetic beads.

Profiling of TCR beta VDJ combinations and CDR3 sequences used genomic DNA as the template. An Illumina HiSeq 2000 was used for TCR repertoire sequencing. Concerning the study's data processing: Repertoires were assessed using TRBV/TRBJ rearrangement plots, CDR3 size and DJ length profiles, and Simpson's diversity index. The most abundant DNA sequence in the deep sequencing data was taken as the immunodominant clone. CDR3 amino acid sequences were checked for sharing across subjects and were also compared against the VDJdb database and published repertoires. The public reads were reanalyzed by TCRdb: fastp trimming at Q25, MiXCR alignment, in-frame beta chains only. Rows merge per CDR3 protein into single entries with the most common DNA and genes. The V and J calls were determined by TCRdb, not by the authors. In all, the sample holds approximately 80,000 distinct CDR3 sequences, and 60% to 75% of those were seen once. The ten largest clones take up 80% to 90% of the sample.

Comment on this clonotype: Its antigen target is currently unknown. There are no base qualities to consult, and no much larger clone falls within one base.

The rearrangement joined TRBV7-2 to TRBJ1-2, with TRBD1 as a weak D call on 6 bases. The sequenced sample consisted of sorted CD4+, CD8+, or CD8+CD57+ T cells (not recorded which) from PBMCs. This sequence originates from a human donor with aplastic anemia. In nucleotides, the sequence is TGTGCCAGCAGCTTGCCAACAGGGCTGACCTATGGCTACACCTTC. This sequence encodes CASSLPTGLTYGYTF.